This passage covers 20 T cell receptor beta chains from one sample sequenced in a study of blood T cell repertoires in COVID-19. Libraries were prepared by immunoSEQ multiplex PCR; TCRdb keeps only in-frame clonotypes and omits some of them. The table lists about 130,000 clones, around 85% of them singletons. Sequenced: peripheral blood. Receptors were obtained from an elderly woman with acute or convalescent COVID-19.

CDR3 sequence reads: CASKVRTDYEQYF. The DNA of the CDR3 is TGTGCCAGCAAAGTTCGGACAGACTACGAGCAGTACTTC. V is TRBV2 and J is TRBJ2-7, with a possible D match to TRBD1 (6 bases). This CDR3 region has 13 residues. V was trimmed by 7 bases and J by 3 bases, leaving 13 bases between them. Germline-derived CDR1 and CDR2 are SNHLY and FYNNEI.

The chain employs TRBV4-1 and TRBJ1-2; a possible D gene is TRBD1 (5 bases). V was clipped by 3 bases and J by 4 bases, with 12 bases between them. Germline-derived CDR1 and CDR2 are MGHRA and YSYEKL. CDR3 length: 14 residues. The CDR3 DNA sequence: TGCGCCAGCAGCCACCTGACAGCTCGCTATGGCTACACCTTC. Protein: CASSHLTARYGYTF.

This clone was observed a single time. The junction and the germline gene differ at one end; a read error may be behind it. The gene calls are TRBV7-7 and TRBJ2-3; D may be TRBD1 (6 bases). CDR3 length: 14 amino acids. CDR1 is SSHAT and CDR2 is FNYEAQ in the germline V gene (reference sequence). CDR3 protein: CASSLGQSTDTQYF. The CDR3 coding sequence is TGTGCTAGCAGCCTCGGACAGAGCACAGATACGCAGTATTTT.

The rearrangement uses TRBV5-5 and TRBJ2-2; 10 nucleotides agree with TRBD2. The V gene's germline CDR1 is SGHKS and CDR2 YYEKEE (reference sequence). J lost 4 bases, V lost 3 bases, and 6 bases had no gene match. This CDR3 region has 16 residues. CDR3 sequence (DNA): TGTGCCAGCAGCTGGACTAGCGGCCTAATCACCGGGGAGCTGTTTTTT. This translates into CASSWTSGLITGELFF.

J is TRBJ2-4 and V is TRBV4-3; 8 nucleotides align to TRBD2. V lost 0 bases, J lost 0 bases, and 10 bases stayed unmatched. Looked up from germline, CDR1 is LGHNA and CDR2 is YSLEER. The CDR3 covers 19 residues. The CDR3 protein is CASSQESSGEARAKNIQYF. CDR3 sequence (DNA): TGCGCCAGCAGCCAAGAAAGTAGCGGGGAGGCCAGAGCCAAAAACATTCAGTACTTC.

The rearrangement joins TRBV5-6 to TRBJ2-4, with a weak D call TRBD1 (6 bases). With 4 bases removed from V and 5 bases from J, the gap between germline ends came to 13 bases. Germline CDR1 reads SGHDT; CDR2 reads YYEEEE. This CDR3 is built from 14 residues. The CDR3 sequence is CASSPPGTQNIQYF. The CDR3 DNA reads as TGTGCCAGCAGCCCCCCCGGGACACAAAACATTCAGTACTTC.

The V gene is TRBV19, the J gene TRBJ2-5; D may be TRBD2 (6 bases). CDR3 size: 13 residues. CDR1 and CDR2 from the germline V gene are LNHDA and SQIVND (reference sequence). V was cut by 4 bases and J by 5 bases, with 11 bases left in between. CDR3 in DNA: TGTGCCAGTAGTAGGGGGGTGCGGGAGACCCAGTACTTC. Its translation is CASSRGVRETQYF.

The gene calls are TRBV5-1 and TRBJ1-3; maybe TRBD1 (6 bases). Trimming removed 4 bases from V and 0 bases from J, with 11 bases in between. This CDR3 is built from 15 residues. CDR1 SGHRS and CDR2 YFSETQ come from the germline V gene. CDR3 DNA: TGCGCCAGCAGCGACGTGGGGGCCTCTGGAAACACCATATATTTT. This gives the protein CASSDVGASGNTIYF. The entire variable domain, with the rest obtained from reference TRBV5-1 and TRBJ1-3, is as follows: KAGVTQTPRYLIKTRGQQVTLSCSPISGHRSVSWYQQTPGQGLQFLFEYFSETQRNKGNFPGRFSGRQFSNSRSEMNVSTLELGDSALYLCASSDVGASGNTIYFGEGSWLTVV.

J is TRBJ1-5 and V is TRBV5-6; D possibly corresponds to TRBD1 (6 bases). This CDR3 spans 15 amino acids. Per germline, CDR1 SGHDT and CDR2 YYEEEE. Deletions cut 3 bases from V and 2 bases from J, with 12 bases between. This CDR3 is CASSSWPGGNQPQHF. In DNA, the CDR3 is TGTGCCAGCAGCTCGTGGCCAGGGGGCAATCAGCCCCAGCATTTT.

The chain recombines TRBV11-2 with TRBJ1-4; unclear D gene. The V end lost 2 bases, the J end lost 10 bases, and 11 bases lay between the germline ends. CDR1 and CDR2 from the germline V gene are SGHAT and FQNNGV. The CDR3 sequence is 13 residues long. This chain's CDR3 is CASSLREGGKLFF. The CDR3 nucleotides are TGTGCCAGCAGCTTAAGGGAGGGAGGAAAACTGTTTTTT.

This sequence joins TRBV3-1 (or the pseudogene TRBV3-2) and TRBJ2-5, with TRBD2 matching 14 bases. Germline V gene data show CDR1 as LGHDT and CDR2 as YNNKEL (reference sequence). The V segment lost 5 bases and the J segment 5 bases; nucleotides outside the gene matches: 7. The CDR3 contains 16 residues. The CDR3 region has the DNA TGTGCCAGCAGCTTTAGGACTAGCGGGGGGCGGGAGACCCAGTACTTC. Its protein is CASSFRTSGGRETQYF.

This clone was seen only a few times. In DNA form, the CDR3 reads TGTGCCAGCAGCAGGACCGGGACTAGCGGGGGTAATGAGCAGTTCTTC. The encoded protein is CASSRTGTSGGNEQFF. The rearrangement links TRBV11-2 to TRBJ2-1; 14 nucleotides line up with TRBD2. From germline, CDR1 is SGHAT and CDR2 FQNNGV. This CDR3 contains 16 residues. V was pared by 5 bases and J by 7 bases, with 7 bases of the junction left unmatched. The whole variable domain, remainder taken from reference TRBV11-2 and TRBJ2-1, is EAGVAQSPRYKIIEKRQSVAFWCNPISGHATLYWYQQILGQGPKLLIQFQNNGVVDDSQLPKDRFSAERLKGVDSTLKIQPAKLEDSAVYLCASSRTGTSGGNEQFFGPGTRLTVL.

This clone was observed a single time. At one of its ends the junction is not consistent with the germline gene, which may arise from a read error. V is TRBV5-1 and J is TRBJ2-1, with D perhaps TRBD1 (6 bases). Germline lookup yields CDR1 SGHRS and CDR2 YFSETQ. The CDR3 has 12 amino acids. The CDR3 protein is CASSLDSWEQFF. The CDR3 region has the DNA TGCGCCAGCAGTTTGGACAGTTGGGAGCAGTTCTTC.

This clone was recorded only once. The chain has TRBV7-2 and TRBJ2-7; TRBD1 matches 8 bases. The CDR3 extends over 16 amino acids. V was clipped by 7 bases and J by 7 bases; unmatched bases: 18. Germline V gene lookup returns CDR1 SGHTA and CDR2 FQGNSA. The CDR3 DNA follows: TGTGCCAGCACCCCCAACGGCGGGACCGACAGGGGTGAGCAGTACTTC. Residues: CASTPNGGTDRGEQYF.

This clone was counted a few times. The chain is built from TRBV15 and TRBJ2-5; 10 bases map to TRBD1. The CDR3 sequence is 15 residues long. CDR1 LNHNV and CDR2 YYDKDF come from the germline V gene (reference sequence). The V segment lost 5 bases and the J segment 5 bases; nucleotides outside the gene matches: 8. The CDR3 reads CATSGRDRGVETQYF. CDR3 DNA: TGTGCCACCAGCGGCCGGGACAGGGGTGTGGAGACCCAGTACTTC.

The chain carries TRBV5-1 and TRBJ1-6; 11 positions agree with TRBD1. J lost 10 bases, V lost 4 bases, and 10 bases had no gene match. The CDR3 has 16 amino acids. CDR1 SGHRS and CDR2 YFSETQ come from the germline V gene. The CDR3 loop reads CASSPWTGGKGSPLHF. The CDR3 coding sequence is TGCGCCAGCAGCCCCTGGACAGGGGGCAAGGGGTCACCCCTCCACTTT.

The chain has TRBV19 and TRBJ1-1, with a possible D match to TRBD1 (6 bases). V was clipped by 1 base and J by 3 bases, with 9 bases between them. Germline-derived CDR1 and CDR2 are LNHDA and SQIVND (reference sequence). This CDR3 region has 14 residues. The CDR3 loop reads CASSIGHRDTEAFF. CDR3 bases: TGTGCCAGTAGTATAGGACACAGGGACACTGAAGCTTTCTTT.

CDR3 DNA: TGCGCCAGCAGTACCGGGACTGCCTTTTACAATGAGCAGTTCTTC. This translates into CASSTGTAFYNEQFF. V gene TRBV5-1 combines with J gene TRBJ2-1; perhaps TRBD2 as D (6 bases). In germline, CDR1 is SGHRS, CDR2 YFSETQ. The CDR3 is 15 residues long. V dropped 5 bases and J dropped 4 bases, with 16 bases sitting between them.

This clone was seen only a few times. V and J are TRBV5-6 and TRBJ1-1; 7 bases fit TRBD1. V lost 2 bases and J lost 3; bases outside the gene matches: 7. Germline CDR1 is SGHDT and CDR2 is YYEEEE. This CDR3 contains 15 residues. In DNA, the CDR3 is TGTGCCAGCAGCTTTTCAGGGGGGTTAGACACTGAAGCTTTCTTT. This translates into CASSFSGGLDTEAFF.

This chain links TRBV7-9 with TRBJ1-6; 7 bases map to TRBD1. Losses at the gene ends were 8 bases for V and 5 bases for J; bases not matched to a gene: 9. Germline lookup yields CDR1 SEHNR and CDR2 FQNEAQ (reference sequence). The length of the CDR3 is 15 residues. This chain's CDR3 is CASDAGTANNSPLHF. The CDR3 DNA reads TGTGCCAGCGATGCCGGGACAGCCAATAATTCACCCCTCCACTTT.